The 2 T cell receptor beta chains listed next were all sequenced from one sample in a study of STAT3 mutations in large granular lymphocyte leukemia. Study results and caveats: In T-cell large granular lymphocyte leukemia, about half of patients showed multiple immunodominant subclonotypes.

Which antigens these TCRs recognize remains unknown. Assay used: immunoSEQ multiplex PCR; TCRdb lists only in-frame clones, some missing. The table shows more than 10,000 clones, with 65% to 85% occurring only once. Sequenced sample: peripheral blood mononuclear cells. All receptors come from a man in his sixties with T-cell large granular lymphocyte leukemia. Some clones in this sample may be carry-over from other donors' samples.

As DNA, the CDR3 is TGTGCCAGCACCTCCGGGACAGGGTATTCCAATGAGCAGTTCTTC. Its protein product is CASTSGTGYSNEQFF. This chain joins TRBV28 and TRBJ2-1, with 9 bases lining up with TRBD1. Germline V CDR1 and CDR2: MDHEN, SYDVKM. The V segment lost 7 bases and the J segment 6 bases; nucleotides outside the gene matches: 10. This CDR3 has 15 residues.

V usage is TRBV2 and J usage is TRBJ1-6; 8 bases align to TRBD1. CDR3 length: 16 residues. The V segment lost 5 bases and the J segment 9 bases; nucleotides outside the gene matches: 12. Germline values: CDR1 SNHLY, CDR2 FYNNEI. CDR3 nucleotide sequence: TGTGCCAGCAGTAATCAGGGGGCGAAGAATGGTTCACCCCTCCACTTT. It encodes CASSNQGAKNGSPLHF.